These 6 T cell receptor beta chains were sequenced from one sample in a study of shared T cell receptors in the human thymus. The method was immunoSEQ multiplex PCR; TCRdb's version includes in-frame clones alone and lacks a portion of them. The sample consists of roughly 710,000 clones, approximately 85% of them appearing once. The same data also contributed to another study, on human thymus T cells.

Sequences were obtained from thymocytes. These receptors all stem from a girl under three years old with a congenital heart defect.

This chain uses TRBV7-2 with TRBJ2-1, with 10 bases lining up with TRBD2. Germline V gene sequence: CDR1 SGHTA, CDR2 FQGNSA. Trimming at V came to 2 bases and at J to 7 bases, leaving 14 bases not matched to a gene. This CDR3 has 18 residues. The CDR3 is CASSLIIRLAGVQNEQFF. The CDR3 nucleotides read TGTGCCAGCAGCTTAATCATCCGTCTAGCGGGGGTTCAGAATGAGCAGTTCTTC.

The gene calls are TRBV6-5 and TRBJ2-7; the D gene is possibly TRBD1 (6 bases). There are 14 residues in the CDR3. Deletions cut 5 bases from V and 4 bases from J, with 15 bases between. Germline V gene sequence: CDR1 MNHEY, CDR2 SVGAGI. CDR3 region: CASSHRDILYEQYF. CDR3 nucleotides: TGTGCCAGCAGTCACCGGGACATATTATACGAGCAGTACTTC.

This sequence joins TRBV6-1 and TRBJ2-2, with D possibly TRBD2 on 7 matching bases. Germline CDR1 is MNHNS and CDR2 is SASEGT. V was cut by 3 bases and J by 3 bases, with 20 bases left in between. The CDR3 runs 18 residues. CDR3 protein: CASSDWRGRGTYTGELFF. In DNA form, the CDR3 reads TGTGCCAGCAGTGATTGGAGGGGGAGGGGCACGTACACCGGGGAGCTGTTTTTT.

This chain joins TRBV27 and TRBJ2-2; perhaps TRBD2 as D (7 bases). This CDR3 contains 15 residues. In germline, CDR1 is MNHEY, CDR2 SMNVEV (reference sequence). With 2 bases removed from V and 7 bases from J, the gap between germline ends came to 14 bases. CDR3 residues: CASSLVGGAFGELFF. The CDR3 nucleotides read TGTGCCAGCAGTTTAGTTGGGGGGGCCTTCGGGGAGCTGTTTTTT.

A note on this clone: The sample carries other DNA sequences with the same CDR3. The chain carries TRBV25-1 and TRBJ1-1; 9 nucleotides agree with TRBD1. CDR1 and CDR2 from the germline V gene are MGHDK and SYGVNS. This CDR3 is built from 14 residues. With V trimmed by 4 bases and J by 1 base, 1 base remained unmatched. CDR3 loop: CASSAGQGNTEAFF. The CDR3 region has the DNA TGTGCCAGCAGTGCGGGACAGGGGAACACTGAAGCTTTCTTT. The full variable domain, in which reference TRBV25-1 and TRBJ1-1 provide the parts outside the CDR3, is EADIYQTPRYLVIGTGKKITLECSQTMGHDKMYWYQQDPGMELHLIHYSYGVNSTEKGDLSSESTVSRIRTEHFPLTLESARPSHTSQYLCASSAGQGNTEAFFGQGTRLTVV.

The chain carries TRBV20-1 and TRBJ1-2; tentatively, D is TRBD1 (5 bases). The V end lost 5 bases, the J end lost 12 bases, and 13 bases lay between the germline ends. CDR1 is DFQATT, CDR2 SNEGSKA, per germline (reference sequence). CDR3 size: 10 residues. In DNA, the CDR3 is TGCAGTGCTGCGGGACGGTGCCACACCTTC. As protein: CSAAGRCHTF.